The 22 T cell receptor beta chains reported below all come from one sample, sequenced in a study of vaccination effects on CD4 cells after COVID-19. Data came from immunoSEQ multiplex PCR; TCRdb stores just in-frame clones and leaves some out. This sample carries about 73,000 clones, 65% to 85% of them seen once, and the ten largest clones take over 2.5%. Their antigens are not known. Pools of viral peptides were used by the ViraFEST assay to expand antigen-specific CD4+ T cells ahead of sequencing. Culturing for ten to eleven days preceded CD4+ T cell isolation. People in the vaccine group had not been infected with SARS-CoV-2 before, and their nucleocapsid antibodies were negative. This specimen consisted of CD4+ T cells from PBMCs cultured with HCoV-NL63 spike peptides, obtained before COVID-19 vaccination. All receptors derive from a human donor who received a COVID-19 vaccine.

The gene calls are TRBV30 and TRBJ2-5, with 8 positions matching TRBD2. The CDR3 is 15 amino acids. V shed 2 bases and J 5 bases; nucleotides not matched to a gene: 10. Germline V gives CDR1 GTSNPN, CDR2 SVGIG (reference sequence). The DNA for the CDR3 is TGTGCCTGGAGTCTTTCGATTAGCGGGGTTGAGACCCAGTACTTC. Encoded protein: CAWSLSISGVETQYF.

As for this clone: Different DNA sequences within this sample yield the same CDR3. The V and J genes are TRBV19 and TRBJ2-2; weak D call: TRBD1 (5 bases). V lost 2 bases and J lost 3, with 10 bases in between. The CDR3 totals 15 residues. In germline, CDR1 is LNHDA, CDR2 SQIVND (reference sequence). The CDR3 DNA is TGTGCCAGTAGTATACAGGGTTTAGACACCGGGGAGCTGTTTTTT. Translating it yields CASSIQGLDTGELFF. Together with reference TRBV19 and TRBJ2-2, the CDR3 gives the full variable domain: DGGITQSPKYLFRKEGQNVTLSCEQNLNHDAMYWYRQDPGQGLRLIYYSQIVNDFQKGDIAEGYSVSREKKESFPLTVTSAQKNPTAFYLCASSIQGLDTGELFFGEGSRLTVL.

This clone was seen a few times. The genes are TRBV7-3 and TRBJ2-3; 10 bases fit TRBD2. The CDR3 is 16 amino acids. Germline loops: CDR1 SGHTA, CDR2 FQGTGA. V lost 2 bases to trimming and J lost 2 bases; unmatched junction nucleotides: 4. In nucleotides, the CDR3 is TGTGCCAGCAGCTTAGGAGCGGGGGGGATCACAGATACGCAGTATTTT. Its protein product is CASSLGAGGITDTQYF. Together with reference TRBV7-3 and TRBJ2-3, the CDR3 gives the full variable domain: GAGVSQTPSNKVTEKGKYVELRCDPISGHTALYWYRQSLGQGPEFLIYFQGTGAADDSGLPNDRFFAVRPEGSVSTLKIQRTERGDSAVYLCASSLGAGGITDTQYFGPGTRLTVL.

This chain connects TRBV10-3 to TRBJ2-4; D is unclear. Germline assignment: CDR1 ENHRY and CDR2 SYGVKD. The CDR3 runs to 16 residues. V lost 2 bases and J lost 5, with 16 bases in between. The CDR3 reads CAISEGVAEGQNIQYF. The CDR3 DNA follows: TGTGCCATCAGTGAGGGGGTTGCAGAAGGCCAAAACATTCAGTACTTC.

The chain joins TRBV6-5 to TRBJ1-2, with D unclear. This CDR3 has 12 residues. Germline-derived CDR1 and CDR2 are MNHEY and SVGAGI. V shed 4 bases and J shed 8 bases, with 11 bases lying between them. The CDR3: CASSFSDRGYTF. In DNA, the CDR3 is TGTGCCAGCAGTTTTTCGGACCGGGGCTACACCTTC.

This clone appeared a single time. The rearrangement uses TRBV7-6 and TRBJ2-5, with a weak D call TRBD2 (5 bases). Trimming stripped 10 bases from V and 5 bases from J, with 14 bases between. The germline V gene encodes CDR1 SGHVS and CDR2 FNYEAQ. This CDR3 spans 12 amino acids. The DNA of the CDR3 is TGTGCCACCCGTAGTGGAGGCGAGACCCAGTACTTC. This sequence encodes CATRSGGETQYF.

The V call is TRBV5-1, the J call TRBJ2-5; TRBD2 matches 8 bases. V shed 5 bases, J shed 3 bases, and the junction held 12 bases outside the gene matches. The CDR3 is 16 residues long. CDR1 is SGHRS, CDR2 YFSETQ, per germline. The CDR3 DNA follows: TGCGCCAGCAGTCCAATTGCGGGTAGCGGGGAAGAGACCCAGTACTTC. Its protein product is CASSPIAGSGEETQYF. The entire variable domain, with the rest obtained from reference TRBV5-1 and TRBJ2-5, is as follows: KAGVTQTPRYLIKTRGQQVTLSCSPISGHRSVSWYQQTPGQGLQFLFEYFSETQRNKGNFPGRFSGRQFSNSRSEMNVSTLELGDSALYLCASSPIAGSGEETQYFGPGTRLLVL.

CDR3 bases: TGTGCCAGCAGCCCCGGGACTAGCCCTATGACCCAGTACTTC. It is translated as CASSPGTSPMTQYF. This sequence joins TRBV5-4 and TRBJ2-5, with TRBD2 identical over 9 bases. The CDR3 consists of 14 residues. The trim removed 4 bases at V and 7 bases at J, leaving 8 bases unmatched. Germline V lookup: CDR1 SGHNT, CDR2 YYREEE (reference sequence).

V and J are TRBV24-1 and TRBJ1-5; 11 bases agree with TRBD1. J lost 7 bases, V lost 3 bases, and 7 bases had no gene match. The CDR3 covers 16 residues. The V gene's germline CDR1 is KGHDR and CDR2 SFDVKD. The CDR3 DNA sequence: TGTGCCACCAGTGATGACGGACAGGGGGCTGGGCAGCCCCAGCATTTT. Residues: CATSDDGQGAGQPQHF.

The rearrangement joins TRBV6-6 to TRBJ2-3; 8 nucleotides line up with TRBD2. V was pared by 5 bases and J by 0 bases, with 13 bases of the junction left unmatched. The CDR3 covers 18 residues. From germline, CDR1 is MNHNY and CDR2 SVGAGI (reference sequence). CDR3 sequence reads: CASSLYRGGEPSTDTQYF. In DNA, the CDR3 is TGTGCCAGCAGTCTATATCGGGGGGGAGAGCCTAGCACAGATACGCAGTATTTT.

The CDR3 is CASSLAGLALTGELFF. The CDR3 DNA follows: TGCGCCAGCAGCTTGGCCGGACTAGCTCTCACCGGGGAGCTGTTTTTT. The gene calls are TRBV5-1 and TRBJ2-2; 8 nucleotides agree with TRBD2. This CDR3 has 16 residues. Looked up from germline, CDR1 is SGHRS and CDR2 is YFSETQ. Losses at the gene ends were 0 bases for V and 4 bases for J; bases not matched to a gene: 5.

Comment on this clone: The sample has other DNA sequences that encode this CDR3 too. The gene calls are TRBV9 and TRBJ2-1; D gene unclear. The CDR3 sequence is 15 residues long. V dropped 4 bases and J dropped 0 bases, with 11 bases sitting between them. CDR1 and CDR2 from the germline V gene are SGDLS and YYNGEE. Here the CDR3 DNA reads TGTGCCAGCAGCATCCGCGGTAGCTCCTACAATGAGCAGTTCTTC. Translation gives CASSIRGSSYNEQFF.

The V gene is TRBV30, the J gene TRBJ2-5, with 7 bases fitting TRBD2. With 3 bases clipped from V and 2 bases from J, the junction kept 9 bases outside the gene matches. Per germline, CDR1 GTSNPN and CDR2 SVGIG (reference sequence). The length of the CDR3 is 15 residues. The CDR3 nucleotides are TGTGCCTGGAGCACCGGTACTAGCGCACAAGAGACCCAGTACTTC. Translating gives CAWSTGTSAQETQYF.

This clone was seen once. The gene calls are TRBV12-3 or TRBV12-4 and TRBJ1-2, with D possibly matching TRBD1 (6 bases). The CDR3 has 12 residues. Between the trimmed V and J ends, which lost 2 bases and 8 bases, there was a span of 9 bases. The CDR3 nucleotides are TGTGCCAGCAGTTTATCAGGGGAGGGCTACACCTTC. It encodes CASSLSGEGYTF.

The chain combines TRBV6-5 with TRBJ2-6; D perhaps matches TRBD2 (6 bases). From germline, CDR1 is MNHEY and CDR2 SVGAGI. This CDR3 region has 14 residues. The V and J ends lost 8 bases and 2 bases respectively, with 10 bases between them. CDR3 amino acids: CASWRDAGANVLTF. DNA of the CDR3: TGTGCCAGCTGGAGGGACGCTGGGGCCAACGTCCTGACTTTC.

This clone was recorded many times. CDR3: CASGGPGGTDTQYF. DNA for the CDR3: TGTGCATCCGGTGGGCCGGGGGGCACAGATACGCAGTATTTT. The V call is TRBV7-9, the J call TRBJ2-3; D may be TRBD2 (6 bases). Germline loops: CDR1 SEHNR, CDR2 FQNEAQ (reference sequence). The CDR3 totals 14 residues. Combining the CDR3 with reference TRBV7-9 and TRBJ2-3 gives the whole variable domain DTGVSQNPRHKITKRGQNVTFRCDPISEHNRLYWYRQTLGQGPEFLTYFQNEAQLEKSRLLSDRFSAERPKGSFSTLEIQRTEQGDSAMYLCASGGPGGTDTQYFGPGTRLTVL.

V usage is TRBV5-8 and J usage is TRBJ2-7, with a weak D call TRBD2 (5 bases). Germline CDR1 reads SGHTS; CDR2 reads YDEGEE. There are 13 residues in the CDR3. Trimming removed 4 bases from V and 2 bases from J, with 10 bases in between. CDR3 coding DNA: TGTGCCAGCAGCCGGGGATTCGCCTACGAGCAGTACGTC. Translating it yields CASSRGFAYEQYV.

This chain links TRBV12-3 or TRBV12-4 with TRBJ1-2, with TRBD1 matching over 8 bases. This CDR3 is 13 amino acids long. Trimming took 4 bases from V and 6 from J; bases not matched to a gene: 4. The CDR3 DNA reads TGTGCCAGCAGTTGGACAGGGAGTAATGGCTACACCTTC. As protein: CASSWTGSNGYTF.

This clone appeared a few times. V and J are TRBV9 and TRBJ1-1, with D possibly TRBD1 on 6 matching bases. Germline V gene lookup returns CDR1 SGDLS and CDR2 YYNGEE. Trimming left V 1 base short and J 2 bases short, with 9 bases between. This CDR3 has 14 amino acids. CDR3 nucleotide sequence: TGTGCCAGCAGCGTAAGGGGGGAAAACACTGAAGCTTTCTTT. Translated: CASSVRGENTEAFF.

The chain is built from TRBV9 and TRBJ1-5; D remains unclear. Trimming took off 2 bases at V and 6 bases at J, with 9 bases between the two ends. CDR3 length equals 13 residues. CDR1 and CDR2 (germline): SGDLS, YYNGEE. Here the CDR3 DNA reads TGTGCCAGCAGCGTGACTCCGGGTCAGCCCCAGCATTTT. It is translated as CASSVTPGQPQHF. Full variable domain (missing parts from reference TRBV9 and TRBJ1-5): DSGVTQTPKHLITATGQRVTLRCSPRSGDLSVYWYQQSLDQGLQFLIQYYNGEERAKGNILERFSAQQFPDLHSELNLSSLELGDSALYFCASSVTPGQPQHFGDGTRLSIL.

The chain recombines TRBV27 with TRBJ2-6; tentatively, D is TRBD2 (6 bases). Trimming pared 2 bases from V and 4 bases from J, leaving 12 bases between. The CDR3 is 16 amino acids. Germline CDR1 and CDR2: MNHEY and SMNVEV (reference sequence). CDR3 region: CASSLALRGGANVLTF. The CDR3 nucleotides are TGTGCCAGCAGTTTAGCCCTCCGGGGGGGGGCCAACGTCCTGACTTTC.

The DNA for the CDR3 is TGTGCCAGCAGCCCCCGTGTGTTTGGGACTAGCGATACAGATACGCAGTATTTT. This gives the protein CASSPRVFGTSDTDTQYF. J is TRBJ2-3 and V is TRBV7-2; 10 nucleotides line up with TRBD2. This CDR3 spans 18 amino acids. V lost 5 bases and J lost 3; bases outside the gene matches: 14. From germline, CDR1 is SGHTA and CDR2 FQGNSA.